The sample holds many counts of the clone carrying this TCR beta chain. Its antigen is not identified. The sample is drawn from a study of T cells after yellow fever vaccination. Synthesis of TCR cDNA relied on 5'RACE template switching, which attached a universal primer site and UMIs. TCRdb reanalysed the 5' RACE reads using MiXCR and keeps one entry per CDR3 protein. The table has approximately 250,000 distinct CDR3 sequences, 3.6% seen once; the top ten hold approximately 18%. Study-level points and caveats: Repertoires sorted by FACS could include abundant clonotypes that are contaminants from the bulk population.

The sequencing here drew on PBMCs, taken 15 days after the yellow fever booster vaccination. The source of this sequence is a man younger than 35 who received the YFV17D yellow fever vaccine.

CDR3 sequence reads: CASSSMIGQVGAFF. CDR3 in DNA: TGTGCCAGCAGCTCTATGATCGGACAGGTCGGAGCTTTCTTT. This sequence joins TRBV6-5 and TRBJ1-1; 7 bases match TRBD1. This CDR3 has 14 residues. V gave up 6 bases and J gave up 10 bases; unmatched junction bases: 14. CDR1 is MNHEY and CDR2 is SVGAGI in the germline V gene.